The present T cell receptor beta chain was sequenced within a study of blood T cell repertoires in COVID-19. Study-wide context: Sites in the United States, Italy and Spain provided acute and convalescent COVID-19 samples. The cDNA or gDNA used as material had been derived from T cells, B-cell-depleted T cells, or PBMCs.

V was cut by 0 bases and J by 2 bases, with 11 bases left in between. The CDR3 totals 16 residues. Germline CDR1 reads MNHEY; CDR2 reads SMNVEV (reference sequence). Original processing notes: Amplification of reference gene primers provided the estimated nucleated cell counts. Profiled with immunoSEQ multiplex PCR; TCRdb holds only in-frame clones, not every one. The V and J calls and the clone size are those of that table, but D and trimming were determined from the DNA. The sample carries fewer than 150,000 clones, over 80% recorded once. The chain recombines TRBV27 with TRBJ2-1; a weak D match, TRBD2 (5 bases). The sequence derives from a woman aged 50 to 65 with acute or convalescent COVID-19. Sequencing was carried out using peripheral blood. CDR3: CASSLSTNTPYNEQFF. CDR3 sequence (DNA): TGTGCCAGCAGTTTATCGACTAATACTCCCTACAATGAGCAGTTCTTC.